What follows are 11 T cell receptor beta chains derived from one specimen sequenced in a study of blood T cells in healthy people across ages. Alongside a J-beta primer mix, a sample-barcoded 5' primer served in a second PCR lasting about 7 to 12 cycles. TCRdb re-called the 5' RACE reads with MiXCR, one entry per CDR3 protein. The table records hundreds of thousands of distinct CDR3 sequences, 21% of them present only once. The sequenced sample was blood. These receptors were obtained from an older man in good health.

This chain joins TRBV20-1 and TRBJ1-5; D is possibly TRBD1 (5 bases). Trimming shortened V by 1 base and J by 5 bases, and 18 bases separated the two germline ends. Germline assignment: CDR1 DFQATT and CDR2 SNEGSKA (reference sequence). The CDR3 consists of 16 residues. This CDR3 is CSARGGVGGAYQPQHF. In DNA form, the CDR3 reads TGCAGTGCTAGAGGGGGCGTGGGTGGGGCCTATCAGCCCCAGCATTTT.

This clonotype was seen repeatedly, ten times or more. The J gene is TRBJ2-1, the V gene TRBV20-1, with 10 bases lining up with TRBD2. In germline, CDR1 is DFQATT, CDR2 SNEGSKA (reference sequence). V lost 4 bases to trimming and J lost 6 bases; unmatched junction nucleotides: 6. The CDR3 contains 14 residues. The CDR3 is CSAITRLAGNEQFF. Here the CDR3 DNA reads TGCAGTGCTATTACTCGACTAGCGGGCAATGAGCAGTTCTTC.

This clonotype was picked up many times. CDR3 region: CSAVRGRGQTEAFF. CDR3 nucleotide sequence: TGCAGTGCTGTCCGGGGCAGGGGGCAAACTGAAGCTTTCTTT. J is TRBJ1-1 and V is TRBV20-1; 8 bases fit TRBD1. Germline V CDR1 and CDR2: DFQATT, SNEGSKA (reference sequence). The length of the CDR3 is 14 residues. The V and J ends lost 5 bases and 5 bases, in that order; junction bases with no gene match: 10.

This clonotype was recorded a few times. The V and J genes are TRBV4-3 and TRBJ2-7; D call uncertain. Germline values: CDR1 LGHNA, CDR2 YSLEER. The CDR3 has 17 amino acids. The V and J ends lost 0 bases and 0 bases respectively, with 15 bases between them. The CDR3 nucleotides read TGCGCCAGCAGCCAAGAGCGTGGGTGGCAGCCCTCCTACGAGCAGTACTTC. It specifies CASSQERGWQPSYEQYF.

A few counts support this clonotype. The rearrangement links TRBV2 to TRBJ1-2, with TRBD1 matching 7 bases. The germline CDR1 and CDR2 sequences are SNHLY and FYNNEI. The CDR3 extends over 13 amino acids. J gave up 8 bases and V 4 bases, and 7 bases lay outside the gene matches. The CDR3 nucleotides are TGTGCCAGCAGTGCGGGACAGTTCATAGGCTACACCTTC. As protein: CASSAGQFIGYTF.

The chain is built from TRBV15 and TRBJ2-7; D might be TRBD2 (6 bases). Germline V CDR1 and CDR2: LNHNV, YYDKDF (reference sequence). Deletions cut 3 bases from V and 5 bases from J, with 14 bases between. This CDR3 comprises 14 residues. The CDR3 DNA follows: TGTGCCACCAGCAGTCTAGCGTCGAGAGACGAGCAGTACTTC. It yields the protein CATSSLASRDEQYF.

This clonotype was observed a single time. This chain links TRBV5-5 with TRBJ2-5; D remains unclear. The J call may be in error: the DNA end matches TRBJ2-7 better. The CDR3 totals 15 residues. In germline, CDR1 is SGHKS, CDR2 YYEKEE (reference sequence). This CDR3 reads CASSRARQSSYEQYF. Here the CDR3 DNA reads TGTGCCAGCAGCCGAGCCCGGCAGAGCTCCTACGAGCAGTACTTC.

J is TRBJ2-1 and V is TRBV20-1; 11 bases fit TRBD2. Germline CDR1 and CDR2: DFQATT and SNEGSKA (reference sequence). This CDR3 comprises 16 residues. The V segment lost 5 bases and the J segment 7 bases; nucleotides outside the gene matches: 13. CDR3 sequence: CSAQQPTLAGGNEQFF. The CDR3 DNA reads TGCAGTGCTCAACAACCCACCCTAGCGGGAGGTAATGAGCAGTTCTTC.

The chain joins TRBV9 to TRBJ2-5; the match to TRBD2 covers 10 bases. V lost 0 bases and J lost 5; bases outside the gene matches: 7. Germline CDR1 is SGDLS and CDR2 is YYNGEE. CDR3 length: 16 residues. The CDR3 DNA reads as TGTGCCAGCAGCGTAGCTCAGCTAGCGGGAGTGGAGACCCAGTACTTC. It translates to CASSVAQLAGVETQYF.

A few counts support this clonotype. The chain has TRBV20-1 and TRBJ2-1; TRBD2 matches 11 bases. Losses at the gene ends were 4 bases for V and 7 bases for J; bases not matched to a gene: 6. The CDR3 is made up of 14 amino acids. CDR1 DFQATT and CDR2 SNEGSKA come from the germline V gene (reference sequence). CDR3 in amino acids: CSAIAGGGRNEQFF. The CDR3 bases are TGCAGTGCTATAGCGGGAGGGGGGAGGAATGAGCAGTTCTTC.

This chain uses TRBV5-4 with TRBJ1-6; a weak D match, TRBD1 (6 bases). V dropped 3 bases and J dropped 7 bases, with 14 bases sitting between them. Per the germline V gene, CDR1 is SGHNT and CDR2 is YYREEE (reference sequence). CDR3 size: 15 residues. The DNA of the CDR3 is TGTGCCAGCAGCTCCATTCAGGGGAACAATTCACCCCTCCACTTT. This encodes CASSSIQGNNSPLHF.